The 11 T cell receptor beta chains below were found in one sample sequenced in a study of blood T cell repertoires in COVID-19. Sequencing was performed with immunoSEQ multiplex PCR; in TCRdb, only in-frame clones are kept and a portion is missing. This sample has under 300,000 clones, with about 86% found just once. Sequenced sample: peripheral blood. Source of these receptors: a woman between 70 and 85 years old with COVID-19, enrolled during active disease.

The rearrangement links TRBV20-1 to TRBJ1-1; possible D gene TRBD1, 5 bases. CDR1 is DFQATT and CDR2 is SNEGSKA in the germline V gene (reference sequence). CDR3 length equals 12 residues. Trimming pared 3 bases from V and 6 bases from J, leaving 11 bases between. CDR3 region: CSASAGWAEAFF. Written as DNA, the CDR3 is TGCAGTGCTAGTGCAGGGTGGGCTGAAGCTTTCTTT.

This clone appeared a few times. The chain links TRBV28 to TRBJ1-1, with D unclear. This CDR3 is built from 15 residues. Trimming pared 5 bases from V and 1 base from J, leaving 14 bases between. Germline CDR1 reads MDHEN; CDR2 reads SYDVKM. This CDR3 reads CASSTMGERNTEAFF. The CDR3, as DNA: TGTGCCAGCAGTACCATGGGAGAAAGGAACACTGAAGCTTTCTTT.

Written as DNA, the CDR3 is TGTGCCAGCAGCTGGACAGGAGGGGACTACGAGCAGTACTTC. Translation gives CASSWTGGDYEQYF. The chain is built from TRBV11-2 and TRBJ2-7; a possible D gene is TRBD1 (7 bases). V was shortened by 4 bases and J by 3 bases, with 13 bases between the two germline ends. Germline V gene lookup returns CDR1 SGHAT and CDR2 FQNNGV. This CDR3 comprises 14 residues.

The chain joins TRBV7-9 to TRBJ2-7; 7 bases match TRBD1. CDR3 size: 15 residues. Germline V gene sequence: CDR1 SEHNR, CDR2 FQNEAQ (reference sequence). The V and J ends lost 0 bases and 4 bases, in that order; junction bases with no gene match: 6. CDR3 region: CASSLAPTGIYEQYF. The CDR3 DNA is TGTGCCAGCAGCTTAGCGCCGACAGGGATTTACGAGCAGTACTTC.

This clone was seen a single time. The chain recombines TRBV5-1 with TRBJ2-3; 8 bases line up with TRBD2. V lost 0 bases to trimming and J lost 5 bases; unmatched junction nucleotides: 5. The CDR3 has 15 amino acids. Looked up from germline, CDR1 is SGHRS and CDR2 is YFSETQ. CDR3 sequence: CASSLDGGDEDTQYF. The CDR3 DNA sequence: TGCGCCAGCAGCTTGGACGGGGGGGATGAAGATACGCAGTATTTT.

This chain joins TRBV18 and TRBJ2-3; 7 nucleotides align to TRBD2. Germline V gene data show CDR1 as KGHSH and CDR2 as LQKENI. This CDR3 comprises 14 residues. Trimming took 4 bases from V and 4 from J; bases not matched to a gene: 5. The CDR3 protein is CASSREGAADTQYF. CDR3 nucleotides: TGTGCCAGCTCACGGGAGGGTGCGGCAGATACGCAGTATTTT.

V is TRBV19 and J is TRBJ2-2, with 7 positions matching TRBD1. Trimming removed 3 bases from V and 7 bases from J; junction bases left unmatched: 5. The germline CDR1 and CDR2 sequences are LNHDA and SQIVND (reference sequence). The length of the CDR3 is 14 residues. The CDR3 region is CASSMGTVGGELFF. CDR3 sequence (DNA): TGTGCCAGTAGTATGGGGACAGTAGGCGGGGAGCTGTTTTTT.

This clone was counted a single time. The chain employs TRBV18 and TRBJ1-2; 9 positions agree with TRBD1. Trimming cost V 2 bases and J 4 bases; bases outside gene matches: 8. The CDR3 covers 16 residues. The germline CDR1 and CDR2 sequences are KGHSH and LQKENI. CDR3: CASSPGGQGQFYGYTF. The CDR3 DNA follows: TGTGCCAGCTCACCAGGGGGACAGGGACAATTCTATGGCTACACCTTC.

Details on this clone: An end of the junction differs from the germline gene, which may be a read error. The J gene is TRBJ1-4, the V gene TRBV24-1; D ambiguous. Germline assignment: CDR1 KGHDR and CDR2 SFDVKD. This CDR3 has 10 residues. The CDR3 reads CATSDSPSDF. The CDR3 DNA follows: TGTGCCACCAGTGATTCCCCTAGTGACTTT.

V and J are TRBV6-5 and TRBJ2-7; tentatively, D is TRBD2 (6 bases). Germline CDR1 and CDR2: MNHEY and SVGAGI. The CDR3 covers 12 residues. Trimming cost V 7 bases and J 3 bases, with 10 bases left between them. CDR3 region: CASTWDFYEQYF. CDR3 DNA sequence: TGTGCCAGCACCTGGGACTTCTACGAGCAGTACTTC.

This clone has just a few counts. The chain combines TRBV5-1 with TRBJ1-1; 7 bases fit TRBD1. This CDR3 has 15 residues. Per the germline V gene, CDR1 is SGHRS and CDR2 is YFSETQ. Germline trimming cut 0 bases from V and 6 bases from J; bases unmatched to any gene: 8. CDR3 DNA sequence: TGCGCCAGCAGCTTGGATCAGGGGGTAGGCTCTGAAGCTTTCTTT. This gives the protein CASSLDQGVGSEAFF.